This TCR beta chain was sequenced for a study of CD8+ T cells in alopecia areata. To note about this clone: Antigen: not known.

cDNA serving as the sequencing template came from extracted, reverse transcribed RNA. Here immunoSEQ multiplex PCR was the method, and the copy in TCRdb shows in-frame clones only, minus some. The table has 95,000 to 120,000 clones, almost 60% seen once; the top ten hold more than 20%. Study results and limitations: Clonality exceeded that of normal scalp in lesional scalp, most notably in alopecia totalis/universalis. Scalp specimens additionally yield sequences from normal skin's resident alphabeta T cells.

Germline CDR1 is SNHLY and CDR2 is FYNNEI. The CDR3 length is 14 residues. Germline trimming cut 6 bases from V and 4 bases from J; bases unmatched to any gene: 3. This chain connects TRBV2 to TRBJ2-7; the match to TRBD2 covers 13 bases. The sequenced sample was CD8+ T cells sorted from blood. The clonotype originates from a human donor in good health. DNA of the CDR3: TGTGCCAGCAGCTGGGGACTAGCGGGGTACGAGCAGTACTTC. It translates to CASSWGLAGYEQYF.